The next 25 T cell receptor beta chains were all read from a single sample in a study of OX40 agonist ivuxolimab in advanced cancers. The library was built by means of the immunoSEQ multiplex PCR assay. TCRdb re-hosts the immuneACCESS table, in-frame sequences only. Its copies lack some clones; in the studies checked, an unresolved V gene accounts for under half of them, and the cause for the rest is not known. The sample data list roughly 70,000 clones, and more than 75% of these were observed just once. In total, the top ten clones hold under 7.5% of the sample. Sequencing used CD4+ or CD8+ T cells sorted from blood, obtained in a trial of the OX40 agonist ivuxolimab. These receptors came from an adult with an advanced solid tumor such as melanoma, head and neck, liver or kidney cancer.

The rearrangement uses TRBV14 and TRBJ2-3, with no clear D. Germline V gives CDR1 SGHDN, CDR2 FVKESK. Trimming removed 5 bases at V and 2 bases at J, with 11 bases between. The CDR3 is 14 amino acids. The CDR3, as DNA: TGTGCCAGCAGCGGGCGGAGAGACACAGATACGCAGTATTTT. This gives the protein CASSGRRDTDTQYF.

V usage is TRBV4-3 and J usage is TRBJ2-2; D uncertain. The germline CDR1 and CDR2 sequences are LGHNA and YSLEER. Trimming left V 6 bases short and J 3 bases short, with 5 bases between. The CDR3 sequence is 12 residues long. The CDR3 reads CASRGYTGELFF. DNA of the CDR3: TGCGCCAGCAGGGGATACACCGGGGAGCTGTTTTTT.

This sequence joins TRBV19 and TRBJ2-7, with D uncertain. V gave up 1 base and J gave up 7 bases, with 11 bases separating them. The V gene's germline CDR1 is LNHDA and CDR2 SQIVND (reference sequence). There are 13 residues in the CDR3. The CDR3 reads CASSIALKAEQYF. As DNA, the CDR3 is TGTGCCAGTAGTATAGCCTTAAAAGCAGAGCAGTACTTC. Drawing the rest from reference TRBV19 and TRBJ2-7, the complete variable domain is DGGITQSPKYLFRKEGQNVTLSCEQNLNHDAMYWYRQDPGQGLRLIYYSQIVNDFQKGDIAEGYSVSREKKESFPLTVTSAQKNPTAFYLCASSIALKAEQYFGPGTRLTVT.

Note on this clone: The junction does not match germline at one end; this may be a read error. This rearrangement joins TRBV7-7 to TRBJ2-1; D may be TRBD1 or TRBD2 (5 bases each). The CDR3 consists of 14 residues. Per the germline V gene, CDR1 is SSHAT and CDR2 is FNYEAQ (reference sequence). CDR3 in DNA: TGTGCTAGCAGCTTGGGACCGGCGGGTGGTGAGCAGTTCTTC. Its translation is CASSLGPAGGEQFF.

The chain employs TRBV5-1 and TRBJ2-1; the D gene is possibly TRBD2 (5 bases). Per the germline V gene, CDR1 is SGHRS and CDR2 is YFSETQ. The CDR3 has 14 residues. Trimming took 1 base from V and 5 from J, leaving 10 bases between them. Written as DNA, the CDR3 is TGCGCCAGCAGCTTGAAGCCGAGGGACAATGAGCAGTTCTTC. Encoded protein: CASSLKPRDNEQFF.

In the case of this clone: Other DNA sequences in this sample translate to the same CDR3. This chain links TRBV7-3 with TRBJ2-5, with TRBD2 matching over 14 bases. The CDR3 has 15 residues. CDR1 is SGHTA, CDR2 FQGTGA, per germline. Germline trimming cut 3 bases from V and 6 bases from J; bases unmatched to any gene: 3. The CDR3 reads CASSLTSGRGQTQYF. The CDR3 DNA follows: TGTGCCAGCAGCTTGACTAGCGGGAGGGGACAGACCCAGTACTTC.

This chain connects TRBV30 to TRBJ2-1; 8 bases map to TRBD2. Per germline, CDR1 GTSNPN and CDR2 SVGIG (reference sequence). Trimming took 3 bases from V and 6 from J; bases not matched to a gene: 7. The CDR3 runs to 14 residues. CDR3 nucleotides: TGTGCCTGGAGGGGACTAGGAGGGGGCAATGAGCAGTTCTTC. Its translation: CAWRGLGGGNEQFF.

The rearrangement links TRBV19 to TRBJ2-2; 8 bases agree with TRBD2. The germline CDR1 and CDR2 sequences are LNHDA and SQIVND (reference sequence). The CDR3 runs to 15 residues. V lost 8 bases to trimming and J lost 2 bases; unmatched junction nucleotides: 7. CDR3 in DNA: TGTGCCAGTTGCCGGGGGGGAATAAACACCGGGGAGCTGTTTTTT. Encoded protein: CASCRGGINTGELFF.

This clone showed up just once. DNA for the CDR3: TGTGCCAGTAGCCCGTGGCCGCGCACAGATACGCAGTATTTT. It yields the protein CASSPWPRTDTQYF. The chain has TRBV19 and TRBJ2-3; D not certain. V lost 6 bases and J 1 base, leaving 11 bases between the germline ends. Per germline, CDR1 LNHDA and CDR2 SQIVND (reference sequence). CDR3 length equals 14 residues.

The chain couples TRBV7-9 to TRBJ1-2; possible D gene TRBD1, 6 bases. V was cut by 5 bases and J by 6 bases, with 16 bases left in between. This CDR3 has 14 amino acids. Germline V lookup: CDR1 SEHNR, CDR2 FQNEAQ (reference sequence). The CDR3: CASSPTGSQNGYTF. In DNA, the CDR3 is TGTGCCAGCAGCCCTACAGGGAGTCAGAATGGCTACACCTTC.

V usage is TRBV2 and J usage is TRBJ1-4; 8 positions agree with TRBD1. Per the germline V gene, CDR1 is SNHLY and CDR2 is FYNNEI. The CDR3 has 16 residues. Trimming cost V 7 bases and J 3 bases; bases outside gene matches: 10. The DNA for the CDR3 is TGTGCCAGCAACATCATTGGGACAGGCCCTAATGAAAAACTGTTTTTT. It translates to CASNIIGTGPNEKLFF.

V is TRBV4-1 and J is TRBJ2-2; tentative D call: TRBD2 (5 bases). Trimming shortened V by 4 bases and J by 7 bases, and 16 bases separated the two germline ends. Germline loops: CDR1 MGHRA, CDR2 YSYEKL. CDR3 length: 15 residues. CDR3: CASSPRNPGDGELFF. DNA of the CDR3: TGCGCCAGCAGCCCCCGGAACCCCGGGGACGGGGAGCTGTTTTTT.

The chain's CDR3 is CASSLAAGDREKLFF. The CDR3 DNA reads TGTGCCAGCAGCTTGGCGGCAGGGGATCGAGAAAAACTGTTTTTT. V is TRBV5-4 and J is TRBJ1-4; perhaps TRBD1 as D (6 bases). V lost 0 bases and J 8 bases, leaving 14 bases between the germline ends. The length of the CDR3 is 15 residues. Germline values: CDR1 SGHNT, CDR2 YYREEE (reference sequence). The whole variable domain, filled in from reference TRBV5-4 and TRBJ1-4, reads ETGVTQSPTHLIKTRGQQVTLRCSSQSGHNTVSWYQQALGQGPQFIFQYYREEENGRGNFPPRFSGLQFPNYSSELNVNALELDDSALYLCASSLAAGDREKLFFGSGTQLSVL.

The rearrangement uses TRBV29-1 and TRBJ2-1; D gene ambiguous. Germline CDR1 SQVTM, CDR2 ANQGSEA. CDR3 length equals 14 residues. Trimming took off 4 bases at V and 3 bases at J, with 13 bases between the two ends. CDR3 residues: CSVGMLASYNEQFF. In DNA, the CDR3 is TGCAGCGTTGGGATGCTGGCTAGCTACAATGAGCAGTTCTTC.

Written as DNA, the CDR3 is TGTGCCAGCAGTTACTCGAGGGGGGTACAGACCCAGTACTTC. Protein: CASSYSRGVQTQYF. V usage is TRBV6-5 and J usage is TRBJ2-5, with D tentatively TRBD1 or TRBD2 (6 bases each). In germline, CDR1 is MNHEY, CDR2 SVGAGI. V dropped 0 bases and J dropped 6 bases, with 11 bases sitting between them. The CDR3 covers 14 residues.

The table lists this clone with a few counts. This chain links TRBV2 with TRBJ2-7; TRBD1 is a possible D gene (6 bases). The germline gives CDR1 SNHLY, CDR2 FYNNEI. The V end was cut by 8 bases, the J end by 1 base, with 9 bases between. The CDR3 loop spans 12 amino acids. The CDR3 here is CASGGQSYEQYF. The CDR3 region has the DNA TGTGCCAGCGGAGGACAGTCCTACGAGCAGTACTTC. The full variable domain, its missing parts supplied by reference TRBV2 and TRBJ2-7, is EPEVTQTPSHQVTQMGQEVILRCVPISNHLYFYWYRQILGQKVEFLVSFYNNEISEKSEIFDDQFSVERPDGSNFTLKIRSTKLEDSAMYFCASGGQSYEQYFGPGTRLTVT.

The rearrangement joins TRBV5-1 to TRBJ2-1; 12 bases match TRBD2. Trimming removed 0 bases from V and 6 bases from J; junction bases left unmatched: 13. Germline CDR1 reads SGHRS; CDR2 reads YFSETQ. This CDR3 has 19 residues. DNA for the CDR3: TGCGCCAGCAGCTTGGCCGGAGTTACTAGCGGGGGGTCACTCAATGAGCAGTTCTTC. Residues: CASSLAGVTSGGSLNEQFF.

CDR3 bases: TGTGCCAGCAGCCTACAATATGGCTACACCTTC. This gives the protein CASSLQYGYTF. V usage is TRBV5-6 and J usage is TRBJ1-2, with unresolved D. Germline CDR1 and CDR2: SGHDT and YYEEEE. Deletions cut 4 bases from V and 5 bases from J, with 6 bases between. CDR3 length: 11 residues.

The chain couples TRBV6-5 to TRBJ1-1; weak D call: TRBD1 (5 bases). The CDR3 is made up of 15 amino acids. Germline V gives CDR1 MNHEY, CDR2 SVGAGI. Trimming removed 5 bases at V and 6 bases at J, with 19 bases between. The CDR3, as DNA: TGTGCCAGCAGTCCCGGGAGGGGCGCAGGAGCTGAAGCTTTCTTT. Protein sequence: CASSPGRGAGAEAFF.

The chain carries TRBV7-2 and TRBJ2-1; D is unresolved. Trimming removed 2 bases at V and 7 bases at J, with 3 bases between. Germline lookup yields CDR1 SGHTA and CDR2 FQGNSA. This CDR3 comprises 11 residues. CDR3 sequence: CASSLMNEQFF. DNA of the CDR3: TGTGCCAGCAGCTTAATGAATGAGCAGTTCTTC.

The J gene is TRBJ2-7, the V gene TRBV29-1; tentative D call: TRBD2 (6 bases). Germline assignment: CDR1 SQVTM and CDR2 ANQGSEA. This CDR3 has 16 amino acids. The germline V and J ends were trimmed by 1 base and 0 bases, with 16 bases remaining between them. CDR3 DNA: TGCAGCGTTGAAGGGGTGGTGGGGGGAAGCTCCTACGAGCAGTACTTC. Residues: CSVEGVVGGSSYEQYF.

The V gene is TRBV6-6, the J gene TRBJ2-2, with TRBD1 identical over 8 bases. Losses at the gene ends were 6 bases for V and 1 base for J; bases not matched to a gene: 4. The CDR3 has 15 residues. The germline CDR1 and CDR2 sequences are MNHNY and SVGAGI (reference sequence). The CDR3 region is CASSPGTGNTGELFF. The CDR3 DNA follows: TGTGCCAGCAGCCCCGGGACAGGGAACACCGGGGAGCTGTTTTTT.

The V and J genes are TRBV6-5 and TRBJ1-2; D is uncertain. The germline V gene has CDR1 MNHEY and CDR2 SVGAGI. The CDR3 covers 15 residues. V shed 4 bases and J shed 2 bases, with 14 bases lying between them. The CDR3 sequence: CASSSLIDGNYGYTF. The CDR3 nucleotides are TGTGCCAGCAGTTCACTTATAGACGGAAACTATGGCTACACCTTC.

This sequence joins TRBV12-5 and TRBJ2-2, with D maybe TRBD2 (5 bases). This CDR3 spans 15 amino acids. V lost 0 bases and J lost 3, with 8 bases in between. Germline V CDR1 and CDR2: LGHNT, FRNRAP. DNA of the CDR3: TGTGCTAGTGGTTTGGTAAGGGAGTACACCGGGGAGCTGTTTTTT. Translating gives CASGLVREYTGELFF. Using reference TRBV12-5 and TRBJ2-2 for the parts outside the CDR3, the full variable domain is DARVTQTPRHKVTEMGQEVTMRCQPILGHNTVFWYRQTMMQGLELLAYFRNRAPLDDSGMPKDRFSAEMPDATLATLKIQPSEPRDSAVYFCASGLVREYTGELFFGEGSRLTVL.

The chain carries TRBV11-3 and TRBJ2-1; perhaps TRBD2 as D (6 bases). Germline CDR1 and CDR2: SGHNT and YENEEA. The ends were cut back, 1 base at V and 1 base at J, with 8 bases in the middle. This CDR3 spans 15 amino acids. The CDR3 sequence is CASSLGGVSYNEQFF. The CDR3 region has the DNA TGTGCCAGCAGCTTAGGGGGGGTATCCTACAATGAGCAGTTCTTC.